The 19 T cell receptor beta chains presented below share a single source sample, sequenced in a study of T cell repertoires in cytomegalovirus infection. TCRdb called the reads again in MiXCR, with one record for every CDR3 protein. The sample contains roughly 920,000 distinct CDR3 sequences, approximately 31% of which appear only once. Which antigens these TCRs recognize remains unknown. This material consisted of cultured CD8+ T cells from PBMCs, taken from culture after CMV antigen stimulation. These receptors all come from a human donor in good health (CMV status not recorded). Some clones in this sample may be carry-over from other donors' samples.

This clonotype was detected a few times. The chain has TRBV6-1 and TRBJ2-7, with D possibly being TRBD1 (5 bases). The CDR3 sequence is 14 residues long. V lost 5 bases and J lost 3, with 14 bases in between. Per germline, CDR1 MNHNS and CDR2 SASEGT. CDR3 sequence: CASSSSSGFYEQYV. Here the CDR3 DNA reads TGTGCCAGCAGTTCATCCTCAGGGTTCTACGAGCAGTACGTC.

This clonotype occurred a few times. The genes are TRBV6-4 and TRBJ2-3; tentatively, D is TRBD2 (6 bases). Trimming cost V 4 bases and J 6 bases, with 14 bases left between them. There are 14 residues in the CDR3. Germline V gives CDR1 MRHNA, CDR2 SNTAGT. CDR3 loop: CASSAWGGDDTQYF. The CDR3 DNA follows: TGTGCCAGCAGTGCCTGGGGCGGGGATGATACGCAGTATTTT.

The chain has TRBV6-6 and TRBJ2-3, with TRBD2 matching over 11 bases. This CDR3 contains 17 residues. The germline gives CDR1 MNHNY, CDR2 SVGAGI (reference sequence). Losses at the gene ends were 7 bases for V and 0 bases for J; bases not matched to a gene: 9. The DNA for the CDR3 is TGTGCCAGCACATCTAGCGGGGGGTCCCCTAGCACAGATACGCAGTATTTT. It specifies CASTSSGGSPSTDTQYF.

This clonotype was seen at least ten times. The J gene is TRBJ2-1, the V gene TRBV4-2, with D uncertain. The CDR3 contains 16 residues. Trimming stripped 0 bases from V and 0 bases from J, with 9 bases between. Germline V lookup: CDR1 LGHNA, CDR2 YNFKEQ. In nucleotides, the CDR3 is TGTGCCAGCAGCCAAGAGGTCCCAAGCTCCTACAATGAGCAGTTCTTC. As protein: CASSQEVPSSYNEQFF.

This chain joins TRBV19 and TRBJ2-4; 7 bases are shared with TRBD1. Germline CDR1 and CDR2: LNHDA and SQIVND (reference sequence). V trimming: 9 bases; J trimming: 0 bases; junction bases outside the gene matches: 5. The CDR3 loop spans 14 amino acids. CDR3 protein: CARTQGPAKNIQYF. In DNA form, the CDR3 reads TGTGCCAGAACACAGGGGCCAGCCAAAAACATTCAGTACTTC. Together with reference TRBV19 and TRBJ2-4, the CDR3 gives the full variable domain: DGGITQSPKYLFRKEGQNVTLSCEQNLNHDAMYWYRQDPGQGLRLIYYSQIVNDFQKGDIAEGYSVSREKKESFPLTVTSAQKNPTAFYLCARTQGPAKNIQYFGAGTRLSVL.

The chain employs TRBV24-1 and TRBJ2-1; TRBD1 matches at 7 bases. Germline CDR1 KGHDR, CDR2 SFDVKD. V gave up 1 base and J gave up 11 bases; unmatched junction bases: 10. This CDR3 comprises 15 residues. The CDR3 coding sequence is TGTGCCACCAGTGATTTTGGGACAGATTTAAACAAGCAGTTCTTC. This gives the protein CATSDFGTDLNKQFF.

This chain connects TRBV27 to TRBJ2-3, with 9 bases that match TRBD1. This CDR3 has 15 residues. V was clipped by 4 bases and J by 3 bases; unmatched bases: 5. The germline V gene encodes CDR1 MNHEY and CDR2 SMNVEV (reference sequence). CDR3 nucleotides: TGTGCCAGCAGTTCCTACAGGGGGCGTACAGATACGCAGTATTTT. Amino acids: CASSSYRGRTDTQYF.

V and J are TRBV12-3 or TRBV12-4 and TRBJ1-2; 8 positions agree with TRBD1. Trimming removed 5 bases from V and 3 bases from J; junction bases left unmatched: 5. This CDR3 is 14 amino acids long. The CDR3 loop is CASSVDRVYYGYTF. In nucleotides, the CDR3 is TGTGCCAGCAGTGTGGACAGGGTTTACTATGGCTACACCTTC.

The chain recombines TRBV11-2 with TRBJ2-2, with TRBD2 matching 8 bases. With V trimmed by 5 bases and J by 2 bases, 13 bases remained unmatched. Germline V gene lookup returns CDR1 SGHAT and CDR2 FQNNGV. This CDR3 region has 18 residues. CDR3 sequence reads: CASSLWRKAGENTGELFF. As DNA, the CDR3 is TGTGCCAGCAGCCTTTGGAGGAAAGCGGGGGAAAACACCGGGGAGCTGTTTTTT.

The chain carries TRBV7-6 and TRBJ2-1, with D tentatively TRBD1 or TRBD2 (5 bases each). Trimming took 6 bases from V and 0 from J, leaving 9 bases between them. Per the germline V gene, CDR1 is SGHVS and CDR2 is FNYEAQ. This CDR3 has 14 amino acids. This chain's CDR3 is CASRPGRSYNEQFF. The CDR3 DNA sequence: TGTGCCAGCAGGCCGGGGCGCTCCTACAATGAGCAGTTCTTC.

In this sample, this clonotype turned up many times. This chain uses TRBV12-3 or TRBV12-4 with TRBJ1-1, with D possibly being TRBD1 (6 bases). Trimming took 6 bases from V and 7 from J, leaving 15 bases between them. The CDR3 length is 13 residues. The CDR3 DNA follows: TGTGCCAGCAGCGGGGGGCAGGGATTTGAAGCTTTCTTT. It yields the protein CASSGGQGFEAFF.

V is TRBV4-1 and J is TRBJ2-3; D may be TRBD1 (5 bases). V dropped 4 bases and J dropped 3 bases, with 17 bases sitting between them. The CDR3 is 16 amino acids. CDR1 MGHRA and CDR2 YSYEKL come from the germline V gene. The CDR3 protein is CASSLPDILATDTQYF. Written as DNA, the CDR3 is TGCGCCAGCAGCCTTCCGGACATCCTTGCGACAGATACGCAGTATTTT.

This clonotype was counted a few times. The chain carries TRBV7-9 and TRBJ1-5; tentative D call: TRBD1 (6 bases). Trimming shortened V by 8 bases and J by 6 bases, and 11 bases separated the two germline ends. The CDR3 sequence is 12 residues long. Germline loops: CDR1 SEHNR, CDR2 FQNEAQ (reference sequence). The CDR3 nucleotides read TGTGCCAGCGGACAGCCCCTTCAGCCCCAGCATTTT. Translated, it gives CASGQPLQPQHF.

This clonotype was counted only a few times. CDR3 sequence (DNA): TGTGCCAGCAGTTTAGCCCCCCACAATGAGCAGTTCTTC. It yields the protein CASSLAPHNEQFF. The V gene is TRBV28, the J gene TRBJ2-1, with no clear D. The CDR3 length is 13 residues. The germline V gene encodes CDR1 MDHEN and CDR2 SYDVKM. V lost 2 bases and J 5 bases, leaving 7 bases between the germline ends.

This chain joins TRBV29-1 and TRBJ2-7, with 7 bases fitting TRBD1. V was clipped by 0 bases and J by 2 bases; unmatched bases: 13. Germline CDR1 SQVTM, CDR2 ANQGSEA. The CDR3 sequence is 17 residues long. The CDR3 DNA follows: TGCAGCGTTGAAGATCCATCGGGACAGAGCCCGACCTACGAGCAGTACTTC. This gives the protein CSVEDPSGQSPTYEQYF.

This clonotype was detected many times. The CDR3 DNA reads as TGTGCCAGTAGCGGTGGGGACAGGGCCTACAATGAGCAGTTCTTC. This translates into CASSGGDRAYNEQFF. The chain joins TRBV6-5 to TRBJ2-1, with 9 bases that match TRBD1. Per germline, CDR1 MNHEY and CDR2 SVGAGI. CDR3 size: 15 residues. Germline trimming cut 9 bases from V and 2 bases from J; bases unmatched to any gene: 8.

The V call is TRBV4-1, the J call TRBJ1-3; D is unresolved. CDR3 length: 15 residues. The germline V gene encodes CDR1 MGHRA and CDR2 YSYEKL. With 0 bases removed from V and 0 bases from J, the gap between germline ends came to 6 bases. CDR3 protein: CASSQDRLSGNTIYF. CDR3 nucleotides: TGCGCCAGCAGCCAAGATCGGCTCTCTGGAAACACCATATATTTT.

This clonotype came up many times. CDR3 in amino acids: CASSLGGKNTEAFF. CDR3 in DNA: TGTGCCAGCAGCTTAGGGGGGAAGAACACTGAAGCTTTCTTT. The gene calls are TRBV7-8 and TRBJ1-1, with D tentatively TRBD1 (5 bases). Trimming stripped 1 base from V and 1 base from J, with 7 bases between. The CDR3 has 14 residues. Germline loops: CDR1 SGHVS, CDR2 FQNEAQ.

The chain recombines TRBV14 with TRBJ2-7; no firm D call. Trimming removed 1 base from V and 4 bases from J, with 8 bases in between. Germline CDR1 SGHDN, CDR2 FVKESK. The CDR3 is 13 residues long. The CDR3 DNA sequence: TGTGCCAGCAGCCAAGGACTGATTTACGAGCAGTACGTC. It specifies CASSQGLIYEQYV.